The rows below give T cell receptor beta chains drawn from one sample of a study of radiotherapy plus CTLA-4 blockade in lung cancer. Generated by immunoSEQ multiplex PCR, the TCRdb table keeps only in-frame clones and is missing some. The sample holds about 45,000 clones, over 55% seen once. The sample was peripheral blood, taken from a patient treated with radiotherapy plus ipilimumab. The receptors derive from a human donor with non-small cell lung cancer who had a partial response to radiotherapy plus ipilimumab. Each CDR3 is given with its conserved first and last residue. Each record gives: J gene, V gene, D gene, clone size, CDR3 DNA, CDR3 protein. A D gene is named only where the DNA matches it firmly. A row's size may be missing; if present it is once, few, many or a size class.

TRBJ2-1 | TRBV5-4 | TRBD2 | NA | TGTGCCAGCAGCAAGGGACTAGCAACCCAGGTGGGCTCCTACAATGAGCAGTTCTTC | CASSKGLATQVGSYNEQFF
TRBJ1-1 | TRBV5-8 | TRBD1 | NA | TGTGCCAGCAGCTTGACAGGGGGTCCGTCCACTGAAGCTTTCTTT | CASSLTGGPSTEAFF
TRBJ2-2 | TRBV29-1 | TRBD1 | NA | TGCAGCGTTCCCCGGACAGGGAGTACCGGGGAGCTGTTTTTT | CSVPRTGSTGELFF
TRBJ2-1 | TRBV13 | NA | NA | TGTGCCAGCAGCTTAGGGAGGAATGAGCAGTTCTTC | CASSLGRNEQFF
TRBJ2-1 | TRBV6-5 | TRBD2 | NA | TGTGCCAGCGTAGCCGGGACTAGCGGGATACGGTGGGCGTTCTTC | CASVAGTSGIRWAFF
TRBJ2-2 | TRBV2 | TRBD2 | NA | TGTGCCATTTACAGCGGGAGGAGTGGGACCGGGGAGCTGTTTTTT | CAIYSGRSGTGELFF
TRBJ1-1 | TRBV7-9 | NA | NA | TGTGCCAGCAGCTTTGGATGGGGTGACGGAGGTGAAGCTTTCTTT | CASSFGWGDGGEAFF
TRBJ2-3 | TRBV7-9 | TRBD2 | NA | TGTGCCAGCAGCGTAACCCGGGGGGGCGGCACAGATACGCAGTATTTT | CASSVTRGGGTDTQYF
TRBJ2-3 | TRBV5-1 | NA | NA | TGTGCCAGCAGCTCTGTCCAGGGGAGCACAGATACGCAGTATTTT | CASSSVQGSTDTQYF
TRBJ1-4 | TRBV5-4 | NA | NA | TGTGCCAGCAGCTTGGACAGAGTCGGGGGGGAAAAACTGTTTTTT | CASSLDRVGGEKLFF
TRBJ2-2 | TRBV7-2 | TRBD2 | few | TGTGCCAGCAGCTCCCTTCCCGGGGGGGTCACCGGGGAGCTGTTTTTT | CASSSLPGGVTGELFF
TRBJ1-2 | TRBV30 | TRBD1 | NA | TGTGCCTGGAGGAGAGGACAGGCAACTTCTGGCTACACCTTC | CAWRRGQATSGYTF
TRBJ1-3 | TRBV9 | NA | once | TGTGCCAGCAGCGAGGGAGTGGGAAACACCATATATTTT | CASSEGVGNTIYF
TRBJ1-1 | TRBV5-1 | NA | NA | TGCGCCAGCAGACGTGGGGGCACAGTTCAAATCAACACTGAAGCTTTCTTT | CASRRGGTVQINTEAFF
TRBJ1-1 | TRBV18 | TRBD1 | NA | TGTGCCAGCTCTACAGGGGGCCACACTGAAGCTTTCTTT | CASSTGGHTEAFF
TRBJ1-2 | TRBV2 | NA | NA | TGTGCCAGCAGTGAACTTGCGGGGAATGGTGGCTACACCTTC | CASSELAGNGGYTF
TRBJ1-3 | TRBV15 | NA | NA | TGTGCCACCAGCAGAGGCCGGGGGGGCCCGGGCTCTGGAAACACCATATATTTT | CATSRGRGGPGSGNTIYF
TRBJ2-2 | TRBV2 | TRBD2 | NA | TGTGCCAGCAGTATGGTAGCGGGAGTGGCCGGGGAGCTGTTTTTT | CASSMVAGVAGELFF
TRBJ1-1 | TRBV5-6 | NA | few | TGTGCCAGCAGCCAAGCTCCGACAGTGAACACTGAAGCTTTCTTT | CASSQAPTVNTEAFF
TRBJ2-2 | TRBV9 | TRBD1 | NA | TGTGCCAGCAGCCGTACAGGGGTATCGAGGGAGCTGTTTTTT | CASSRTGVSRELFF
TRBJ2-4 | TRBV6-1 | NA | NA | TGTGCCAGCAGTGAAGCAGTCGTGGCGGATCTAGCCAAAAACATTCAGTACTTC | CASSEAVVADLAKNIQYF
TRBJ2-3 | TRBV5-4 | TRBD2 | many | TGTGCCAGCAGCCAGACTAGCGACACAGATACGCAGTATTTT | CASSQTSDTDTQYF
TRBJ1-5 | TRBV13 | TRBD1 | NA | TGTGCCAGCAGCCAACAGGGGGATCAGCCCCAGCATTTT | CASSQQGDQPQHF
TRBJ1-5 | TRBV11-2 | NA | few | TGTGCCAGCAGCTCGGACAGCCGAAATCAGCCCCAGCATTTT | CASSSDSRNQPQHF
TRBJ2-1 | TRBV25-1 | TRBD2 | NA | TGTGCCAGCAGTGACCTAACGGCGGGGGTGCCCCAATACAATGAGCAGTTCTTC | CASSDLTAGVPQYNEQFF
TRBJ1-1 | TRBV27 | TRBD1 | once | TGTGCCAGCAGTCCGCCCCGACAGGGATTAACTGAAGCTTTCTTT | CASSPPRQGLTEAFF
TRBJ1-4 | TRBV9 | TRBD1 | NA | TGTGCCAGCAGCGTAGGGCCGGGACAGGGGAAGGAAAAACTGTTTTTT | CASSVGPGQGKEKLFF
TRBJ1-1 | TRBV7-9 | NA | few | TGTGCCAGCAGGGGCGCAGGTTTTTTGGACACTGAAGCTTTCTTT | CASRGAGFLDTEAFF
TRBJ1-3 | TRBV5-1 | NA | NA | TGCGCCAGCAGCTCTAGGGGCTCTGGAAACACCATATATTTT | CASSSRGSGNTIYF
TRBJ2-7 | TRBV9 | TRBD1 | NA | TGTGCCAGCAGCCTCGGACAGGACGGTTACGAGCAGTACTTC | CASSLGQDGYEQYF
TRBJ1-1 | TRBV6-1 | TRBD1 | NA | TGTGCCAGCAGTACAAACAGGGGCAACACTGAAGCTTTCTTT | CASSTNRGNTEAFF
TRBJ2-3 | TRBV5-1 | NA | NA | TGCGCCAGCAGCTCCCGGACATCTAGCACAGATACGCAGTATTTT | CASSSRTSSTDTQYF
TRBJ2-7 | TRBV6-5 | NA | NA | TGTGCCAGCAGCCGCACTCCAGGGTCCGAGCAGTACTTC | CASSRTPGSEQYF
TRBJ2-6 | TRBV21-1 | NA | NA | TGTGCCAGCAGCCTTCTTTCCGGGGACAGGGCCTCTGGGGCCAACGTCCTGACTTTC | CASSLLSGDRASGANVLTF
TRBJ2-1 | TRBV7-6 | NA | NA | TGTGCCAGCAGCTCGCAGGGTTACAATGAGCAGTTCTTC | CASSSQGYNEQFF
TRBJ1-2 | TRBV5-1 | NA | NA | TGCGCCAGCAGCCTGACAGAAGCTAACTATGGCTACACCTTC | CASSLTEANYGYTF
TRBJ1-6 | TRBV7-8 | NA | NA | TGTGCCAGCAGCTTAGGGCTTTATAATTCACCCCTCCACTTT | CASSLGLYNSPLHF
TRBJ2-5 | TRBV5-4 | NA | once | TGTGCCAGCAGCTCGCCAGATACCCAAGAGACCCAGTACTTC | CASSSPDTQETQYF
TRBJ2-5 | TRBV7-9 | TRBD2 | NA | TGTGCCAGCAGCCCTGTCGGGACTAGCGGTACGACCCAGTACTTC | CASSPVGTSGTTQYF
TRBJ2-7 | TRBV11-2 | NA | many | TGTGCCAGCAGCTCGAACTCCCTAGCGCAGTACTTC | CASSSNSLAQYF
TRBJ1-2 | TRBV28 | NA | few | TGTGCCAGCAGTTTACCCTGGAGGGGCTACACCTTC | CASSLPWRGYTF
TRBJ1-1 | TRBV5-1 | TRBD1 | NA | TGCGCCAGCAGACATCAGGGGGCCCTTCAAGAAGCTTTCTTT | CASRHQGALQEAFF
TRBJ2-7 | TRBV13 | NA | few | TGTGCCAGCAGCTTTGGGTGGGCCGGAGGAGAGCAGTACTTC | CASSFGWAGGEQYF
TRBJ2-3 | TRBV7-2 | NA | NA | TGTGCCAGCAGCTCGACTGCCTCCACAGATACGCAGTATTTT | CASSSTASTDTQYF
TRBJ2-7 | TRBV14 | TRBD2 | NA | TGTGCCAGCAGCCCCTGGACTAGCGTAGGAGGCGAGCAGTACTTC | CASSPWTSVGGEQYF
TRBJ2-3 | TRBV14 | TRBD1 | once | TGTGCCAGCAGCCGAGTCAACAGGGGTGGTCCAGATACGCAGTATTTT | CASSRVNRGGPDTQYF
TRBJ2-1 | TRBV5-1 | TRBD2 | NA | TGCGCCAGCAGCTTCGGCCTCCAGGGACTAGCGGGCGCGAATGAGCAGTTCTTC | CASSFGLQGLAGANEQFF
TRBJ2-1 | TRBV7-2 | TRBD2 | NA | TGTGCCAGCAGCTCCGGGACTAGCGGAAATGAGCAGTTCTTC | CASSSGTSGNEQFF